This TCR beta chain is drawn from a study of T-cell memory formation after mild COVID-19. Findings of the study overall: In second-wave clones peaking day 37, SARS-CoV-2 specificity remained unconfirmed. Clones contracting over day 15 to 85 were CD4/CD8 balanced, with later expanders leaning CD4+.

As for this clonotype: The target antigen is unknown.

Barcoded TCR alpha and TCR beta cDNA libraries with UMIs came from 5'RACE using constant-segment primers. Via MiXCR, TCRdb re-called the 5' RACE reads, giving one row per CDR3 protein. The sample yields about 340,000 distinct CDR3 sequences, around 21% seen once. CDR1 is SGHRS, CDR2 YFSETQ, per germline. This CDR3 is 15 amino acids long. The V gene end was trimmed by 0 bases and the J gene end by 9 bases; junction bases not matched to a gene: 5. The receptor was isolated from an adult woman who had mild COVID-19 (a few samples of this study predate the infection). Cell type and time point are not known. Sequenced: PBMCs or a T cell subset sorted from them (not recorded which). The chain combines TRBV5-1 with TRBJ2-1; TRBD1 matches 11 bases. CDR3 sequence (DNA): TGCGCCAGCAGCTTGGCATGGACAGGGGGCAGTGAGCAGTTCTTC. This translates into CASSLAWTGGSEQFF.